This T cell receptor (beta chain) was found in a study of blood T cell repertoires in COVID-19. The overall study: The study drew acute and convalescent COVID-19 samples from the United States, Italy and Spain. Sources were T cells, B-cell-depleted T cells, or PBMCs; the material itself was cDNA or gDNA.

Authors' analysis steps: From reference gene primer amplification, estimates of nucleated cell counts were derived. Sequencing used immunoSEQ multiplex PCR; TCRdb keeps in-frame clones, though not all of them. V, J and clone size reflect that table, while D and trimming were determined from the DNA. The sample lists 50,000 to 70,000 clones, 90% occurring once. The CDR3 covers 16 residues. CDR1 MDHEN and CDR2 SYDVKM come from the germline V gene. The V end lost 1 base, the J end lost 4 bases, and 15 bases lay between the germline ends. Sample: peripheral blood. The rearrangement uses TRBV28 and TRBJ2-3, with a tentative D call TRBD2 (5 bases). The receptor comes from a woman older than 75 with active COVID-19. CDR3 residues: CASSLSRRRSPDTQYF. CDR3 in DNA: TGTGCCAGCAGTTTATCTCGCCGGAGGTCCCCAGATACGCAGTATTTT.